Presented here are 25 T cell receptor beta chains from one specimen sequenced in a study of T cell clones after liver transplantation. The data were produced by immunoSEQ multiplex PCR, yet TCRdb's version contains in-frame clones alone and is incomplete. The table records 55,000 to 75,000 clones, approximately 70% of them present only once. The sequenced sample was CD4+ T cells from blood, obtained at the approximately 15-month timepoint. The receptor source for this set is a human patient who received a liver transplant. T cells may partly derive from the graft donor.

The chain combines TRBV11-3 with TRBJ2-1, with 10 bases fitting TRBD1. The germline V gene encodes CDR1 SGHNT and CDR2 YENEEA. The length of the CDR3 is 15 residues. V shed 0 bases and J 7 bases; nucleotides not matched to a gene: 3. In nucleotides, the CDR3 is TGTGCCAGCAGCTTAGATGGACAGGGGGTGAATGAGCAGTTCTTC. Its translation is CASSLDGQGVNEQFF.

The chain is built from TRBV6-4 and TRBJ2-7; unclear D gene. The CDR3 length is 18 residues. Between the trimmed V and J ends, which lost 3 bases and 2 bases, there was a span of 23 bases. Germline CDR1 MRHNA, CDR2 SNTAGT. The CDR3 bases are TGTGCCAGCAGTGAAAGGCCGGATGGTCTCCTGCCGGCCTACGAGCAGTACTTC. It translates to CASSERPDGLLPAYEQYF.

The chain joins TRBV15 to TRBJ1-2; D gene unclear. CDR3 length: 15 residues. The germline V gene has CDR1 LNHNV and CDR2 YYDKDF (reference sequence). Deletions cut 0 bases from V and 4 bases from J, with 12 bases between. In DNA, the CDR3 is TGTGCCACCAGCAGAGAAGGGAAGGGAGGCTATGGCTACACCTTC. It encodes CATSREGKGGYGYTF.

V usage is TRBV5-6 and J usage is TRBJ1-1; 7 bases align to TRBD1. V was pared by 2 bases and J by 1 base, with 5 bases of the junction left unmatched. The CDR3 spans 15 residues. The germline V gene encodes CDR1 SGHDT and CDR2 YYEEEE. In nucleotides, the CDR3 is TGTGCCAGCAGCTTTCCCAGGGGGTCGAACACTGAAGCTTTCTTT. It encodes CASSFPRGSNTEAFF.

The chain links TRBV11-2 to TRBJ2-5, with D perhaps matching TRBD2 (6 bases). The ends were cut back, 1 base at V and 1 base at J, with 13 bases in the middle. The CDR3 has 16 residues. Looked up from germline, CDR1 is SGHAT and CDR2 is FQNNGV. CDR3 nucleotides: TGTGCCAGCAGCTTAGTCGGGGGAGGAGGCCAAGAGACCCAGTACTTC. The encoded protein is CASSLVGGGGQETQYF.

V is TRBV19 and J is TRBJ1-5; 9 nucleotides agree with TRBD1. The CDR3 length is 18 residues. V dropped 0 bases and J dropped 0; count of bases not matched to a gene: 6. Per germline, CDR1 LNHDA and CDR2 SQIVND (reference sequence). CDR3 residues: CASSIEGQGFHSNQPQHF. For the CDR3, the DNA is TGTGCCAGTAGTATAGAGGGACAGGGCTTTCATAGCAATCAGCCCCAGCATTTT.

This sequence joins TRBV27 and TRBJ2-2, with 10 bases aligning to TRBD1. Germline V lookup: CDR1 MNHEY, CDR2 SMNVEV (reference sequence). With V trimmed by 11 bases and J by 4 bases, 7 bases remained unmatched. This CDR3 is built from 14 residues. The CDR3 sequence: CAPLRDRGTGELFF. CDR3 DNA: TGTGCCCCCCTCAGGGACAGGGGCACCGGGGAGCTGTTTTTT.

This clone was seen more than once but under ten times. The rearrangement joins TRBV15 to TRBJ2-7, with TRBD2 as a possible D gene (6 bases). The CDR3 has 16 residues. Germline-derived CDR1 and CDR2 are LNHNV and YYDKDF (reference sequence). Trimming stripped 5 bases from V and 6 bases from J, with 23 bases between. This chain's CDR3 is CATSRVSKWGVGEQYV. In nucleotides, the CDR3 is TGTGCCACCAGCCGGGTCTCTAAGTGGGGGGTGGGCGAGCAGTACGTC.

This clone was observed a handful of times. This may arise from a read error, as a much more abundant clone is one base away. The sample carries other DNA sequences with the same CDR3. CDR3 sequence: CASSRGQGREKLFF. The CDR3, as DNA: TGTGCCAGCAGTAGAGGACAGGGACGTGAAAAACTGTTTTTT. V and J are TRBV28 and TRBJ1-4; 8 bases are shared with TRBD1. This CDR3 spans 14 amino acids. Unmatched junction bases numbered 6, after V lost 5 bases and J lost 7 bases. Germline CDR1 and CDR2: MDHEN and SYDVKM.

The V gene is TRBV2, the J gene TRBJ2-7, with D hard to call. Trimming removed 3 bases from V and 2 bases from J, with 8 bases in between. Germline CDR1 reads SNHLY; CDR2 reads FYNNEI. This CDR3 has 13 amino acids. CDR3 DNA sequence: TGTGCCAGCAGTGAGGTTGGAGCCTACGAGCAGTACTTC. Encoded protein: CASSEVGAYEQYF.

There are a few counts of this clone. This chain joins TRBV28 and TRBJ1-1; tentatively, D is TRBD1 (6 bases). The CDR3 length is 16 residues. With 3 bases removed from V and 2 bases from J, the gap between germline ends came to 16 bases. Germline CDR1 is MDHEN and CDR2 is SYDVKM. CDR3 sequence: CASSLAGGSYNTEAFF. The CDR3 DNA reads TGTGCCAGCAGTTTGGCCGGGGGCTCTTACAACACTGAAGCTTTCTTT.

This clone has only a few counts. The genes are TRBV19 and TRBJ1-6, with 7 bases matching TRBD1. Unmatched junction bases numbered 14, after V lost 5 bases and J lost 10 bases. The germline V gene has CDR1 LNHDA and CDR2 SQIVND (reference sequence). This CDR3 is built from 16 residues. The CDR3 sequence is CASSSPGQANLSPLHF. The CDR3 bases are TGTGCCAGTAGTTCCCCCGGACAGGCAAATTTGTCACCCCTCCACTTT. Full variable domain (remainder filled in from reference TRBV19 and TRBJ1-6): DGGITQSPKYLFRKEGQNVTLSCEQNLNHDAMYWYRQDPGQGLRLIYYSQIVNDFQKGDIAEGYSVSREKKESFPLTVTSAQKNPTAFYLCASSSPGQANLSPLHFGNGTRLTVT.

This clone was seen more than once but under ten times. The chain is built from TRBV11-1 and TRBJ2-5; D may be TRBD1 (5 bases). Germline V CDR1 and CDR2: SGHAT, FQDESV (reference sequence). CDR3 length: 14 amino acids. The V and J ends lost 0 bases and 3 bases respectively, with 8 bases between them. The CDR3: CASSLALGEETQYF. In DNA form, the CDR3 reads TGTGCCAGCAGCTTAGCGCTAGGGGAAGAGACCCAGTACTTC.

J is TRBJ2-5 and V is TRBV2, with TRBD1 as a possible D gene (6 bases). The end of the DNA aligns better with TRBJ2-7, so the J call may be wrong. Germline-derived CDR1 and CDR2 are SNHLY and FYNNEI. This CDR3 has 14 residues. CDR3 coding DNA: TGTGCCAGCAGTGTATCGCAGGGGACCTACGAGCAGTACTTC. This gives the protein CASSVSQGTYEQYF.

This clone has just one count. The V call is TRBV6-6, the J call TRBJ1-1; no clear D gene. The CDR3 runs 14 residues. V lost 7 bases and J 3 bases, leaving 15 bases between the germline ends. The germline CDR1 and CDR2 sequences are MNHNY and SVGAGI (reference sequence). CDR3 sequence (DNA): TGTGCCAGCATCCTGAGCGGCAGTTACACTGAAGCTTTCTTT. This sequence encodes CASILSGSYTEAFF.

The rearrangement uses TRBV19 and TRBJ1-1; D gene unclear. The germline CDR1 and CDR2 sequences are LNHDA and SQIVND (reference sequence). This CDR3 spans 15 amino acids. V was pared by 3 bases and J by 0 bases, with 11 bases between. The CDR3 region is CASSINRFMNTEAFF. In nucleotides, the CDR3 is TGTGCCAGTAGTATCAACAGATTCATGAACACTGAAGCTTTCTTT.

This clone appeared many times. The chain has TRBV4-1 and TRBJ1-1; D is ambiguous. Germline lookup yields CDR1 MGHRA and CDR2 YSYEKL. Trimming removed 0 bases from V and 1 base from J, with 6 bases in between. The CDR3 covers 14 residues. The CDR3 DNA sequence: TGCGCCAGCAGCCAAGACCCGAGGAACACTGAAGCTTTCTTT. Protein product: CASSQDPRNTEAFF.

The chain couples TRBV29-1 to TRBJ1-1, with a tentative D call TRBD1 (6 bases). V lost 4 bases, J lost 1 base, and 13 bases lay in between. This CDR3 has 14 amino acids. Germline-derived CDR1 and CDR2 are SQVTM and ANQGSEA. CDR3 nucleotide sequence: TGCAGCGTTGTGAGAGGGGGGGGGAACACTGAAGCTTTCTTT. Protein product: CSVVRGGGNTEAFF.

V usage is TRBV6-1 and J usage is TRBJ1-6; the D is unclear. The CDR3 length is 12 residues. The ends were cut back, 1 base at V and 10 bases at J, with 5 bases in the middle. Germline V lookup: CDR1 MNHNS, CDR2 SASEGT. The CDR3 nucleotides are TGTGCCAGCAGTGAAGAGGGCTCACCCCTCCACTTT. This encodes CASSEEGSPLHF.

In the case of this clone: Other DNA variants within this sample encode the same CDR3. The chain joins TRBV18 to TRBJ1-2; D may be TRBD1 (5 bases). Germline CDR1 KGHSH, CDR2 LQKENI. V was clipped by 0 bases and J by 7 bases, with 9 bases between them. There are 13 residues in the CDR3. The CDR3 here is CASSPPSGTGYTF. CDR3 DNA: TGTGCCAGCTCACCACCCTCAGGGACTGGCTACACCTTC.

This rearrangement joins TRBV28 to TRBJ2-5, with D uncertain. Between the trimmed V and J ends, which lost 4 bases and 2 bases, there was a span of 11 bases. The CDR3 sequence is 14 residues long. The germline V gene has CDR1 MDHEN and CDR2 SYDVKM. DNA for the CDR3: TGTGCCAGCAGTTCGGCTACTGTACAAGAGACCCAGTACTTC. This sequence encodes CASSSATVQETQYF.

The J gene is TRBJ2-7, the V gene TRBV5-1; 8 bases map to TRBD1. The length of the CDR3 is 15 residues. J gave up 6 bases and V 1 base, and 9 bases lay outside the gene matches. CDR1 and CDR2 from the germline V gene are SGHRS and YFSETQ. The CDR3 sequence: CASSLNGQQGGEQYF. CDR3 coding DNA: TGCGCCAGCAGCTTGAATGGGCAACAGGGGGGCGAGCAGTACTTC.

The rearrangement uses TRBV27 and TRBJ2-3, with D possibly TRBD2 on 6 matching bases. CDR3 size: 15 residues. Germline CDR1 reads MNHEY; CDR2 reads SMNVEV (reference sequence). V was pared by 3 bases and J by 0 bases, with 10 bases between. The CDR3 sequence is CASSFGGTSTDTQYF. The CDR3 DNA sequence: TGTGCCAGCAGTTTCGGTGGGACTAGCACAGATACGCAGTATTTT.

Written as DNA, the CDR3 is TGTGCCAGCAGTGAAGTGGGGGGGACAGGGGCGCAGAACACTGAAGCTTTCTTT. Amino acid sequence: CASSEVGGTGAQNTEAFF. The genes are TRBV2 and TRBJ1-1, with 10 bases matching TRBD1. The V gene end was trimmed by 1 base and the J gene end by 1 base; junction bases not matched to a gene: 9. CDR3 size: 18 residues. The germline V gene has CDR1 SNHLY and CDR2 FYNNEI.

V is TRBV19 and J is TRBJ2-3, with 9 bases lining up with TRBD2. CDR3 length: 16 amino acids. V dropped 7 bases and J dropped 1; count of bases not matched to a gene: 9. Germline V gene lookup returns CDR1 LNHDA and CDR2 SQIVND (reference sequence). CDR3 bases: TGTGCCAGTACCGACGGAGGCGGGAGGGGCACAGATACGCAGTATTTT. Its translation is CASTDGGGRGTDTQYF.